This TCR beta chain was sequenced during a study of early T cells in non-severe SARS-CoV-2 infection. Study-wide context: The authors sequenced bulk RNA from unsorted whole blood, leaving chains unpaired. Whole-study findings and limits: VDJdb matching skewed toward anti-spike CD8 responses, missing private and CD4 specificities.

Unique molecular identifier tags were affixed to discrete cDNA molecules. TCRdb ran MiXCR on the 5' RACE reads and lists one entry per CDR3 protein. This sample has roughly 90,000 distinct CDR3 sequences, with 14% to 15% found just once. CDR1 is SGHRS, CDR2 YFSETQ, per germline. CDR3 length: 14 residues. V was clipped by 2 bases and J by 0 bases, with 8 bases between them. Details on this clonotype: What it binds is unknown.

The sequenced material came from whole blood. The clonotype comes from an adult who was a healthcare worker with PCR-confirmed SARS-CoV-2 infection or an uninfected control (not recorded which). The chain is built from TRBV5-1 and TRBJ1-1; D is undetermined. CDR3 residues: CASSLGTLNTEAFF. The CDR3 nucleotides read TGCGCCAGCAGCTTAGGAACTCTGAACACTGAAGCTTTCTTT.